One and the same sample provided the 11 T cell receptor beta chains below, sequenced in a study of regulatory T cells in long-lasting Graves disease. Time point indicated: newly diagnosed GD, antithyroid drugs for less than 3 months. TCR sequences were obtained from RNA taken from PBMCs. The authors built TCR beta libraries using iRepertoire HTBI primers and Arm-PCR of CDR3 regions. Using its own MiXCR run on the multiplex PCR reads, TCRdb lists one record per CDR3 protein. The table records about 540,000 distinct CDR3 sequences, about 13% of them present only once. This sample was also put to use in a study of T cells in Graves' hyperthyroidism and ophthalmopathy.

The specimen comprised peripheral blood mononuclear cells (PBMCs), sampled at new diagnosis, from a patient treated with antithyroid drugs. The receptor set was obtained from a man aged 25 to 40 with Graves disease.

This clonotype was seen repeatedly, ten times or more. This chain connects TRBV11-2 to TRBJ1-4; tentative D call: TRBD1 (6 bases). V lost 4 bases to trimming and J lost 0 bases, with 9 bases between them. This CDR3 is built from 15 residues. Germline loops: CDR1 SGHAT, CDR2 FQNNGV. The CDR3 loop reads CASSSNRATNEKLFF. CDR3 coding DNA: TGTGCCAGCAGCTCCAACAGGGCAACTAATGAAAAACTGTTTTTT. Combining the CDR3 with reference TRBV11-2 and TRBJ1-4 gives the whole variable domain EAGVAQSPRYKIIEKRQSVAFWCNPISGHATLYWYQQILGQGPKLLIQFQNNGVVDDSQLPKDRFSAERLKGVDSTLKIQPAKLEDSAVYLCASSSNRATNEKLFFGSGTQLSVL.

Worth noting for this clonotype: This clone may be a read error of a much larger clone one base away. This rearrangement joins TRBV27 to TRBJ2-7, with 7 bases matching TRBD1. This CDR3 comprises 13 residues. CDR1 MNHEY and CDR2 SMNVEV come from the germline V gene (reference sequence). As DNA, the CDR3 is TGTGCCAGCAGGACAGGGCAATCCTACGAGCGGTACTTC. This gives the protein CASRTGQSYERYF.

The chain has TRBV7-2 and TRBJ2-3, with TRBD2 identical over 13 bases. Germline assignment: CDR1 SGHTA and CDR2 FQGNSA. Trimming cost V 5 bases and J 2 bases; bases outside gene matches: 7. The CDR3 loop spans 17 amino acids. The CDR3 loop is CASSHRLAGGDTDTQYF. The CDR3, as DNA: TGTGCCAGCAGCCATAGACTAGCGGGGGGCGACACAGATACGCAGTATTTT.

This clonotype turned up a few times. This chain uses TRBV12-3 or TRBV12-4 with TRBJ2-3; 9 nucleotides line up with TRBD2. The CDR3 has 15 amino acids. The junction had 8 bases not matched to a gene; V was cut back by 6 bases and J by 4 bases. The CDR3 DNA is TGTGCCAGCAGCTGGGGGCGGGAGGGCGCAGATACGCAGTATTTT. This encodes CASSWGREGADTQYF.

This clonotype was counted ten times or more. The rearrangement uses TRBV27 and TRBJ1-1; weak D call: TRBD1 (6 bases). The CDR3 covers 16 residues. V gave up 2 bases and J gave up 2 bases, with 15 bases separating them. Per the germline V gene, CDR1 is MNHEY and CDR2 is SMNVEV (reference sequence). CDR3 bases: TGTGCCAGCAGTTTAATGGGGGTAGGGGGAAACACTGAAGCTTTCTTT. Amino acid sequence: CASSLMGVGGNTEAFF.

This clonotype was picked up many times. The rearrangement links TRBV5-6 to TRBJ1-1; D is unclear. Germline V CDR1 and CDR2: SGHDT, YYEEEE. Trimming left V 2 bases short and J 6 bases short, with 8 bases between. The CDR3 has 12 amino acids. The CDR3 DNA is TGTGCCAGCAGCTTCTCGGGGTCTGAAGCTTTCTTT. Protein product: CASSFSGSEAFF.

This clonotype was counted ten times or more. The genes are TRBV30 and TRBJ1-1; D is unresolved. The germline V gene encodes CDR1 GTSNPN and CDR2 SVGIG (reference sequence). Trimming shortened V by 2 bases and J by 4 bases, and 14 bases separated the two germline ends. The CDR3 is made up of 14 amino acids. The CDR3 DNA reads TGTGCCTGGAGTTCGATCCGCGGGAGCACTGAAGCTTTCTTT. Translated, it gives CAWSSIRGSTEAFF.

This clonotype was seen more than once but under ten times. This chain links TRBV3-1 with TRBJ2-7, with D tentatively TRBD2 (6 bases). This CDR3 spans 12 amino acids. Trimming removed 8 bases at V and 6 bases at J, with 14 bases between. Germline assignment: CDR1 LGHDT and CDR2 YNNKEL (reference sequence). The CDR3 nucleotides are TGTGCCAGCTCTATCCGGCGGGGCGAGCAGTACTTC. Translation gives CASSIRRGEQYF.

This chain links TRBV19 with TRBJ1-5, with D possibly TRBD1 on 5 matching bases. Germline loops: CDR1 LNHDA, CDR2 SQIVND (reference sequence). V lost 6 bases to trimming and J lost 0 bases, with 12 bases between them. There are 15 residues in the CDR3. CDR3 bases: TGTGCCAGTAGCGATACAGGTTATAGCAATCAGCCCCAGCATTTT. This translates into CASSDTGYSNQPQHF. Drawing the rest from reference TRBV19 and TRBJ1-5, the complete variable domain is DGGITQSPKYLFRKEGQNVTLSCEQNLNHDAMYWYRQDPGQGLRLIYYSQIVNDFQKGDIAEGYSVSREKKESFPLTVTSAQKNPTAFYLCASSDTGYSNQPQHFGDGTRLSIL.

This clonotype was seen many times. V usage is TRBV12-3 or TRBV12-4 and J usage is TRBJ1-4; D ambiguous. The CDR3 is made up of 13 amino acids. The germline V and J ends were trimmed by 5 bases and 0 bases, with 4 bases remaining between them. CDR3 region: CASSTSTNEKLFF. CDR3 in DNA: TGTGCCAGCAGTACCTCAACTAATGAAAAACTGTTTTTT.

The table lists this clonotype with many counts. V gene TRBV6-1 combines with J gene TRBJ1-1; TRBD1 aligns across 10 bases. Germline CDR1 reads MNHNS; CDR2 reads SASEGT. With V trimmed by 8 bases and J by 5 bases, 11 bases remained unmatched. CDR3 size: 15 residues. The CDR3 coding sequence is TGTGCCAGCTGTCTCTATGGGACAGGGGTGACTGAAGCTTTCTTT. Protein product: CASCLYGTGVTEAFF.